Listed below are T cell receptor beta chains from one sample, sequenced in a study of cytomegalovirus exposure and HLA in healthy donors. Assay: immunoSEQ multiplex PCR; the TCRdb copy retains only in-frame clones and omits some. The sample lists some 180,000 clones; 12% were seen once. The sequencing input was PBMCs. These receptor sequences come from a man aged 50 to 59 in good health and CMV-seropositive. Each CDR3 is given with its conserved first and last residue. The order of the fields is D gene, J gene, V gene, clone size, CDR3 length, CDR3 protein, CDR3 DNA. The D gene is left open where the match is weak. Expanded clones get a size class; other rows say once, few or many, or leave the size out.

D gene: -
J gene: TRBJ1-2
V gene: TRBV4-1
clone size: few
CDR3 length: 14
CDR3 protein: CASSPVGANYGYTF
CDR3 DNA: TGCGCCAGCAGCCCTGTCGGGGCTAACTATGGCTACACCTTC

D gene: -
J gene: TRBJ2-3
V gene: TRBV21-1
clone size: -
CDR3 length: 17
CDR3 protein: CASSKTASGGVTDTQYF
CDR3 DNA: TGTGCCAGCAGCAAGACGGCTAGCGGGGGGGTGACAGATACGCAGTATTTT

D gene: -
J gene: TRBJ2-7
V gene: TRBV6-1
clone size: -
CDR3 length: 14
CDR3 protein: CASSGQSQGYEQYF
CDR3 DNA: TGTGCCAGCAGTGGCCAATCCCAGGGCTACGAGCAGTACTTC

D gene: -
J gene: TRBJ2-1
V gene: TRBV5-1
clone size: -
CDR3 length: 14
CDR3 protein: CASSLEGSDYEQFF
CDR3 DNA: TGCGCCAGCAGCTTGGAGGGTAGCGATTATGAGCAGTTCTTC

D gene: -
J gene: TRBJ1-2
V gene: TRBV15
clone size: -
CDR3 length: 15
CDR3 protein: CATSRSRDNIYGYTF
CDR3 DNA: TGTGCCACCAGCAGGAGCCGGGACAACATCTATGGCTACACCTTC

D gene: -
J gene: TRBJ1-2
V gene: TRBV28
clone size: few
CDR3 length: 14
CDR3 protein: CASSFGDRGAGYTF
CDR3 DNA: TGTGCCAGCAGTTTTGGGGACCGGGGGGCTGGCTACACCTTC

D gene: TRBD2
J gene: TRBJ2-1
V gene: TRBV7-6
clone size: -
CDR3 length: 16
CDR3 protein: CASSKKGTSGGNEQFF
CDR3 DNA: TGTGCCAGCAGCAAAAAAGGGACTAGCGGGGGGAATGAGCAGTTCTTC

D gene: TRBD1
J gene: TRBJ2-4
V gene: TRBV5-8
clone size: -
CDR3 length: 16
CDR3 protein: CASSGGQILAKNIQYF
CDR3 DNA: TGTGCCAGCAGCGGGGGACAGATACTAGCCAAAAACATTCAGTACTTC

D gene: -
J gene: TRBJ2-5
V gene: TRBV9
clone size: -
CDR3 length: 16
CDR3 protein: CASSVGNGGLLETQYF
CDR3 DNA: TGTGCCAGCAGCGTAGGAAACGGGGGGCTTCTGGAGACCCAGTACTTC

D gene: -
J gene: TRBJ2-1
V gene: TRBV15
clone size: few
CDR3 length: 17
CDR3 protein: CATSREGRQYSYNEQFF
CDR3 DNA: TGTGCCACCAGCAGAGAGGGCAGGCAATACTCCTACAATGAGCAGTTCTTC

D gene: -
J gene: TRBJ1-6
V gene: TRBV29-1
clone size: few
CDR3 length: 17
CDR3 protein: CSVAGDTLGSYNSPLHF
CDR3 DNA: TGCAGCGTGGCGGGGGACACCCTGGGCTCCTATAATTCACCCCTCCACTTT

D gene: -
J gene: TRBJ1-4
V gene: TRBV5-1
clone size: -
CDR3 length: 15
CDR3 protein: CASSSQGLEGEKLFF
CDR3 DNA: TGCGCCAGCAGCTCACAGGGTTTAGAAGGTGAAAAACTGTTTTTT

D gene: TRBD2
J gene: TRBJ2-3
V gene: TRBV28
clone size: -
CDR3 length: 16
CDR3 protein: CASDLSGVPSTDTQYF
CDR3 DNA: TGTGCCAGCGACTTGAGCGGGGTACCTAGCACAGATACGCAGTATTTT

D gene: TRBD1
J gene: TRBJ1-4
V gene: TRBV7-9
clone size: -
CDR3 length: 14
CDR3 protein: CASSVDREQEKLFF
CDR3 DNA: TGTGCCAGCAGCGTAGACAGGGAACAGGAAAAACTGTTTTTT

D gene: -
J gene: TRBJ1-4
V gene: TRBV2
clone size: -
CDR3 length: 14
CDR3 protein: CASSLRGRNEKLFF
CDR3 DNA: TGTGCCAGCAGTCTCAGGGGCCGTAATGAAAAACTGTTTTTT

D gene: -
J gene: TRBJ1-6
V gene: TRBV7-9
clone size: few
CDR3 length: 13
CDR3 protein: CASSLLGGSPLHF
CDR3 DNA: TGTGCCAGCAGCTTACTGGGAGGTTCACCCCTCCACTTT

D gene: -
J gene: TRBJ1-2
V gene: TRBV2
clone size: few
CDR3 length: 14
CDR3 protein: CASSPLIPNSGYTF
CDR3 DNA: TGTGCCAGCAGCCCCCTTATACCGAATAGTGGCTACACCTTC

D gene: -
J gene: TRBJ2-6
V gene: TRBV2
clone size: -
CDR3 length: 15
CDR3 protein: CASSDWSSGANVLTF
CDR3 DNA: TGTGCCAGCAGTGACTGGAGCTCTGGGGCCAACGTCCTGACTTTC

D gene: -
J gene: TRBJ2-5
V gene: TRBV7-2
clone size: few
CDR3 length: 13
CDR3 protein: CASSPGGGKTQYF
CDR3 DNA: TGTGCCAGCAGCCCCGGCGGAGGGAAGACCCAGTACTTC

D gene: TRBD1
J gene: TRBJ2-2
V gene: TRBV27
clone size: few
CDR3 length: 16
CDR3 protein: CASSPLGQGWTGELFF
CDR3 DNA: TGTGCCAGCAGCCCTCTGGGACAGGGTTGGACCGGGGAGCTGTTTTTT

D gene: -
J gene: TRBJ2-5
V gene: TRBV25-1
clone size: few
CDR3 length: 16
CDR3 protein: CASSAAGTPGRETQYF
CDR3 DNA: TGTGCCAGCAGTGCAGCCGGGACCCCCGGGAGAGAGACCCAGTACTTC

D gene: -
J gene: TRBJ1-2
V gene: TRBV6-6
clone size: -
CDR3 length: 16
CDR3 protein: CASTNLRKAGNYGYTF
CDR3 DNA: TGTGCCAGCACCAACCTACGTAAGGCGGGAAACTATGGCTACACCTTC

D gene: TRBD1
J gene: TRBJ1-1
V gene: TRBV6-1
clone size: -
CDR3 length: 13
CDR3 protein: CASSLQGGTEAFF
CDR3 DNA: TGTGCCAGCAGCCTACAGGGGGGCACTGAAGCTTTCTTT

D gene: TRBD1
J gene: TRBJ1-2
V gene: TRBV5-6
clone size: -
CDR3 length: 15
CDR3 protein: CASSPQTGGDYGYTF
CDR3 DNA: TGTGCCAGCAGCCCCCAGACAGGGGGCGACTATGGCTACACCTTC

D gene: -
J gene: TRBJ1-4
V gene: TRBV5-6
clone size: -
CDR3 length: 16
CDR3 protein: CASSLAEDWYNEKLFF
CDR3 DNA: TGTGCCAGCAGCTTGGCCGAAGACTGGTATAATGAAAAACTGTTTTTT

D gene: TRBD1
J gene: TRBJ1-2
V gene: TRBV19
clone size: -
CDR3 length: 14
CDR3 protein: CASSRGQIVYGYTF
CDR3 DNA: TGTGCCAGTAGCCGGGGACAGATAGTTTATGGCTACACCTTC

D gene: -
J gene: TRBJ1-2
V gene: TRBV28
clone size: few
CDR3 length: 15
CDR3 protein: CASSGHGLAFIGYTF
CDR3 DNA: TGTGCCAGCAGTGGGCACGGGCTAGCCTTTATTGGCTACACCTTC

D gene: -
J gene: TRBJ2-5
V gene: TRBV30
clone size: few
CDR3 length: 15
CDR3 protein: CAWSAGGGPLETQYF
CDR3 DNA: TGTGCCTGGAGTGCGGGGGGCGGGCCGTTGGAGACCCAGTACTTC

D gene: -
J gene: TRBJ2-1
V gene: TRBV10-3
clone size: -
CDR3 length: 14
CDR3 protein: CARSVRGGQDEQFF
CDR3 DNA: TGTGCCCGATCAGTTAGGGGGGGCCAGGATGAGCAGTTCTTC

D gene: TRBD1
J gene: TRBJ2-2
V gene: TRBV5-5
clone size: -
CDR3 length: 17
CDR3 protein: CASRFQPGTGFTGELFF
CDR3 DNA: TGTGCCAGCAGGTTCCAGCCCGGGACAGGGTTCACCGGGGAGCTGTTTTTT

D gene: -
J gene: TRBJ1-3
V gene: TRBV6-6
clone size: -
CDR3 length: 15
CDR3 protein: CASSLTGSSGNTIYF
CDR3 DNA: TGTGCCAGCAGTCTTACAGGGTCCTCTGGAAACACCATATATTTT

D gene: -
J gene: TRBJ1-5
V gene: TRBV7-8
clone size: few
CDR3 length: 13
CDR3 protein: CASSLEEARPQHF
CDR3 DNA: TGTGCCAGCAGCTTAGAAGAGGCACGGCCCCAGCATTTT

D gene: -
J gene: TRBJ2-2
V gene: TRBV7-9
clone size: few
CDR3 length: 14
CDR3 protein: CASSLSWTVRELFF
CDR3 DNA: TGTGCCAGCAGCTTATCTTGGACAGTCCGGGAGCTGTTTTTT

D gene: -
J gene: TRBJ1-2
V gene: TRBV25-1
clone size: few
CDR3 length: 14
CDR3 protein: CASRNSGLNYGYTF
CDR3 DNA: TGTGCCAGCAGAAACAGCGGCCTAAACTATGGCTACACCTTC

D gene: TRBD2
J gene: TRBJ2-1
V gene: TRBV5-1
clone size: -
CDR3 length: 19
CDR3 protein: CASSPGSLAGAPRLNEQFF
CDR3 DNA: TGCGCCAGCAGCCCCGGCAGCCTAGCGGGGGCCCCGAGGCTCAATGAGCAGTTCTTC

D gene: TRBD1
J gene: TRBJ2-7
V gene: TRBV9
clone size: -
CDR3 length: 15
CDR3 protein: CASSAGTASSYEQYF
CDR3 DNA: TGTGCCAGCAGCGCCGGGACAGCGAGCTCCTACGAGCAGTACTTC

D gene: -
J gene: TRBJ2-1
V gene: TRBV19
clone size: few
CDR3 length: 14
CDR3 protein: CASSISLRSGEQFF
CDR3 DNA: TGTGCCAGTAGTATATCCCTTAGGTCAGGTGAGCAGTTCTTC

D gene: -
J gene: TRBJ2-5
V gene: TRBV10-3
clone size: -
CDR3 length: 13
CDR3 protein: CAIMTENMETQYF
CDR3 DNA: TGTGCCATTATGACTGAGAATATGGAGACCCAGTACTTC

D gene: TRBD1
J gene: TRBJ2-7
V gene: TRBV5-8
clone size: -
CDR3 length: 17
CDR3 protein: CASSPGTGGWGAYERYF
CDR3 DNA: TGTGCCAGCAGCCCCGGGACAGGGGGATGGGGTGCCTACGAGCGGTACTTC

D gene: TRBD1
J gene: TRBJ1-1
V gene: TRBV4-1
clone size: medium-sized
CDR3 length: 17
CDR3 protein: CASSRVTGVGGRTEAFF
CDR3 DNA: TGCGCCAGCAGCCGCGTAACAGGGGTAGGAGGTCGCACTGAAGCTTTCTTT

D gene: -
J gene: TRBJ1-5
V gene: TRBV19
clone size: few
CDR3 length: 14
CDR3 protein: CASSGPGEHQPQHF
CDR3 DNA: TGTGCCAGTAGTGGCCCGGGGGAACATCAGCCCCAGCATTTT